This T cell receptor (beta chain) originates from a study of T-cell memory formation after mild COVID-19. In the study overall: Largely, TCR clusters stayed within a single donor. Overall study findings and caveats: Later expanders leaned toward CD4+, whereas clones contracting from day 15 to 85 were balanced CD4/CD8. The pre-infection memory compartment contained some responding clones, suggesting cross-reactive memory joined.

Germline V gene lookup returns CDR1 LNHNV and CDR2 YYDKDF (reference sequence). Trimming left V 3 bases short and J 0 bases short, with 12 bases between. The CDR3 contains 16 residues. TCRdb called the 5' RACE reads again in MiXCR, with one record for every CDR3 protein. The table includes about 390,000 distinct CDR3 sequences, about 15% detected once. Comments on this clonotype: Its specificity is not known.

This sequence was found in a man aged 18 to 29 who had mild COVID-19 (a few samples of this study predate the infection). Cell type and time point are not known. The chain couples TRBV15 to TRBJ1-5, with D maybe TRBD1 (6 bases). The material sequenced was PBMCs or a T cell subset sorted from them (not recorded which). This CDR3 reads CATSSHQGYSNQPQHF. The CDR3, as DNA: TGTGCCACCAGCAGCCACCAGGGGTATAGCAATCAGCCCCAGCATTTT. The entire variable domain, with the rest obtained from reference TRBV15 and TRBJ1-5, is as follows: DAMVIQNPRYQVTQFGKPVTLSCSQTLNHNVMYWYQQKSSQAPKLLFHYYDKDFNNEADTPDNFQSRRPNTSFCFLDIRSPGLGDTAMYLCATSSHQGYSNQPQHFGDGTRLSIL.